The T cell receptor beta chain described here comes from a study of blood T cell repertoires in COVID-19. The overall study: Sample material is recorded as cDNA or gDNA derived from T cells, B-cell-depleted T cells, or PBMCs.

Method: immunoSEQ multiplex PCR; TCRdb's copy keeps in-frame clones and lacks some. The sample holds some 460,000 clones, approximately 90% seen once. Germline-derived CDR1 and CDR2 are SGHRS and YFSETQ. Trimming cost V 0 bases and J 5 bases, with 17 bases left between them. The CDR3 contains 16 residues. The chain carries TRBV5-1 and TRBJ2-5, with D possibly matching TRBD1 (5 bases). The clonotype was recovered from a woman in her 30s with acute or convalescent COVID-19. Source material: peripheral blood. CDR3 protein: CASSLAVAGNVETQYF. For the CDR3, the DNA is TGCGCCAGCAGCTTGGCCGTGGCAGGGAACGTTGAGACCCAGTACTTC.